This T cell receptor (beta chain) was found in a study of blood T cell repertoires in COVID-19 (dated by TCRdb to the early 2020s). In the study overall: The collaborator samples originated in the United States, Italy and Spain and spanned the acute and convalescent phases of COVID-19. A de-identified subject ID, COVID-19 status, age in years and sex were almost always included in the sample metadata. Subjects who had been exposed to COVID-19, were actively infected with it, or had recovered from it provided the deeply sampled blood TCRbeta repertoires that made up the dataset. The samples were drawn from two sources: the first 160 participants of the ongoing ImmuneRACE study, and approximately 1,300 subjects contributed by 6 global collaborators. The repertoires were made available in a free public database intended to serve as a resource for research on the immune response to SARS-CoV-2. The material from the prospective study consisted of cDNA or gDNA derived from T cells, B-cell-depleted T cells, or PBMCs. Where available, HLA class I and class II types were obtained from metadata supplied by the sample provider rather than from assay-based typing.

Study-wide findings and limitations: The quantity of clinical and demographic metadata differed by source and by participant and was supplied without curation.

As for this clone: Its cognate antigen has yet to be identified. The input lacks base qualities; no much larger clone sits a single base away.

From the cysteine through the phenylalanine, the CDR3 covers 15 amino acids. CDR3 DNA is the only sequence kept; it has 45 bases, read in frame from the first base. Sequences SNHLY (CDR1) and FYNNEI (CDR2) are obtained from the germline V gene. Relative to germline, V is missing 2 bases and J is missing 6 bases, with 10 bases of the junction outside any gene match. TCRbeta CDR3 regions were amplified from genomic DNA by means of the immunoSEQ Assay, a bias-controlled multiplex PCR. As for how the authors treated the data: Nucleated cell counts per sample were estimated from amplification of reference gene primers within the assay. Sequence reads were collapsed and filtered to measure the absolute abundance of every unique TCRbeta CDR3 rearrangement. For each sample, productive Simpson clonality was calculated as the square root of Simpson's diversity index across productive rearrangements. This is the immuneACCESS table as TCRdb keeps it, with only in-frame sequences that have V and J called. A part of the clones is gone; compared with another copy, unresolved V genes explain less than half, and the rest is unexplained. Clone size and the V and J calls come from that table; the DNA yielded D and trimming. The sample profile shows about 200,000 clones; approximately 83% of them were found once. Of the sample, roughly 2.5% is held by the ten largest clones.

Collaborating institutions collected whole blood in K2EDTA tubes following their own protocols. For TCRbeta analysis, collaborators shipped samples in one of three forms: frozen whole blood, isolated PBMCs, or DNA extracted from either of those sample types. This receptor was taken from a woman aged 40-49 years with active or convalescent COVID-19. Rearrangement joined TRBV2 to TRBJ2-7; 7 bases in the junction line up with TRBD2. Sample: peripheral blood. This receptor carries the CDR3 CASSELTGGPSEQYF. Here is the DNA: TGTGCCAGCAGTGAATTAACGGGAGGCCCGTCCGAGCAGTACTTC.